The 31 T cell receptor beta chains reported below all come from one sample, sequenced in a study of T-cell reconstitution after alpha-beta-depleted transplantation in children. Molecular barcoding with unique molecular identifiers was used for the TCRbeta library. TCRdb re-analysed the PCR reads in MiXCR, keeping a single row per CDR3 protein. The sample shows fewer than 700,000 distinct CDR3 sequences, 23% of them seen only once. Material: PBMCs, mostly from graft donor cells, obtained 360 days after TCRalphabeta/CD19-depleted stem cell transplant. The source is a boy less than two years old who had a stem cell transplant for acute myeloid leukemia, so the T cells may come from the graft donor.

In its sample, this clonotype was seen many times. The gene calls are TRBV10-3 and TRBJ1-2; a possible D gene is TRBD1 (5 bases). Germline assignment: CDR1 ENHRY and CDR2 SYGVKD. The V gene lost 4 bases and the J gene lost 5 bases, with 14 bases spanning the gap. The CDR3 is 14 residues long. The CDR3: CAISGGTTQYGYTF. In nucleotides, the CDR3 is TGTGCCATCAGTGGCGGGACCACCCAATATGGCTACACCTTC.

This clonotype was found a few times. The CDR3 DNA reads as TGCAGTGCTTTGGTTGACAGGGACTACGAGCAGTACTTC. It specifies CSALVDRDYEQYF. V is TRBV20-1 and J is TRBJ2-7, with 7 positions matching TRBD1. The germline CDR1 and CDR2 sequences are DFQATT and SNEGSKA (reference sequence). The V gene end was trimmed by 5 bases and the J gene end by 3 bases; junction bases not matched to a gene: 7. The CDR3 has 13 amino acids.

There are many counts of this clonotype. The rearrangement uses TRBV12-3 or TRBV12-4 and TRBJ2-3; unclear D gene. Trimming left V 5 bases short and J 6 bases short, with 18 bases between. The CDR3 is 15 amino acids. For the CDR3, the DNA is TGTGCCAGCAGTGTCCCGGGCCTAGAGAGGGATACGCAGTATTTT. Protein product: CASSVPGLERDTQYF.

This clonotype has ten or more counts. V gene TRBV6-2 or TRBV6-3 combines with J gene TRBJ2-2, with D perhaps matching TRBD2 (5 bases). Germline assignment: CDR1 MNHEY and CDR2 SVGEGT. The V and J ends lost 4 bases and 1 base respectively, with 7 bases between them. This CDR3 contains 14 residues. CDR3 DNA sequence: TGTGCCAGCAGTTGGACTCAGAACACCGGGGAGCTGTTTTTT. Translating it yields CASSWTQNTGELFF.

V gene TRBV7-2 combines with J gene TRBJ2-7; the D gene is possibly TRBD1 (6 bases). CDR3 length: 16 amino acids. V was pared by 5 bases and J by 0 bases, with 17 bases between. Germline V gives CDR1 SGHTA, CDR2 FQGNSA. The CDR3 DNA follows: TGTGCCAGCAGCGCCCAGGCCGGACAGCCCTCCTACGAGCAGTACTTC. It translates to CASSAQAGQPSYEQYF. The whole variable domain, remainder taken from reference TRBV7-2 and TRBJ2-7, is GAGVSQSPSNKVTEKGKDVELRCDPISGHTALYWYRQSLGQGLEFLIYFQGNSAPDKSGLPSDRFSAERTGGSVSTLTIQRTQQEDSAVYLCASSAQAGQPSYEQYFGPGTRLTVT.

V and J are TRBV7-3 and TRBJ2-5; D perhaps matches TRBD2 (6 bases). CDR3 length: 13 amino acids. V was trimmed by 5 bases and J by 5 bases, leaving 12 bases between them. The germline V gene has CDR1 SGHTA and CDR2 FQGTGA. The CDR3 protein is CASSPRLEETQYF. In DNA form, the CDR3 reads TGTGCCAGCAGCCCCAGACTAGAGGAGACCCAGTACTTC. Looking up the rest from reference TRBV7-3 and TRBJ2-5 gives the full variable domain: GAGVSQTPSNKVTEKGKYVELRCDPISGHTALYWYRQSLGQGPEFLIYFQGTGAADDSGLPNDRFFAVRPEGSVSTLKIQRTERGDSAVYLCASSPRLEETQYFGPGTRLLVL.

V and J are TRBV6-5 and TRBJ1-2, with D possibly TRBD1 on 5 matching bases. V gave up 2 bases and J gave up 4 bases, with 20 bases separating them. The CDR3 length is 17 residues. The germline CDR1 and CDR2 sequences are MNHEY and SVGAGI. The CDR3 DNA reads TGTGCCAGCAGTTACGGCCGACAGTTCACCAATACCTATGGCTACACCTTC. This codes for CASSYGRQFTNTYGYTF.

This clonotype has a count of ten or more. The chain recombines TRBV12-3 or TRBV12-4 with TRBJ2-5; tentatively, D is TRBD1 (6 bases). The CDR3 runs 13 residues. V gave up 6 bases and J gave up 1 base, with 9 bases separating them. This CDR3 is CASRPTGQETQYF. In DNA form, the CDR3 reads TGTGCCAGCAGGCCGACAGGCCAAGAGACCCAGTACTTC.

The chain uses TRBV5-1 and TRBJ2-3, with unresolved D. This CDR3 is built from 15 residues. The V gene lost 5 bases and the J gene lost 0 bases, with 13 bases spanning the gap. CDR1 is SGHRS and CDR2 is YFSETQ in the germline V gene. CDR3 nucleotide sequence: TGCGCCAGCAGACCCCGGGTTCCCAGCACAGATACGCAGTATTTT. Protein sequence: CASRPRVPSTDTQYF.

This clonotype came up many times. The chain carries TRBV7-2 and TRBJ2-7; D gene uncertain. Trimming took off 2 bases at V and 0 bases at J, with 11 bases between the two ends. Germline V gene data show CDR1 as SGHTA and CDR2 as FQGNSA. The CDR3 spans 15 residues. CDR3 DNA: TGTGCCAGCAGCTTAAAGATAGAAGGCTCCTACGAGCAGTACTTC. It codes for CASSLKIEGSYEQYF. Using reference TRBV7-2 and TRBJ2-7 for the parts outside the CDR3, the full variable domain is GAGVSQSPSNKVTEKGKDVELRCDPISGHTALYWYRQSLGQGLEFLIYFQGNSAPDKSGLPSDRFSAERTGGSVSTLTIQRTQQEDSAVYLCASSLKIEGSYEQYFGPGTRLTVT.

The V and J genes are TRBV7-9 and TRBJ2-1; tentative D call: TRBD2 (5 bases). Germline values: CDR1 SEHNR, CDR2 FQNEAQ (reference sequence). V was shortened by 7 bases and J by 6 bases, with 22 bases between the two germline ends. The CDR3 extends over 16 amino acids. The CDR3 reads CASTQRRAGSANEQFF. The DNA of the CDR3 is TGTGCCAGCACCCAGCGGCGCGCCGGGTCGGCCAATGAGCAGTTCTTC.

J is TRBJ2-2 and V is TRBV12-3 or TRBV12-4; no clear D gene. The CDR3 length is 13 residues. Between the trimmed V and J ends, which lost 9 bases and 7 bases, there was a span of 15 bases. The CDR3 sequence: CASSGHHFGELFF. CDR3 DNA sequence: TGTGCCAGTTCGGGTCACCACTTCGGGGAGCTGTTTTTT.

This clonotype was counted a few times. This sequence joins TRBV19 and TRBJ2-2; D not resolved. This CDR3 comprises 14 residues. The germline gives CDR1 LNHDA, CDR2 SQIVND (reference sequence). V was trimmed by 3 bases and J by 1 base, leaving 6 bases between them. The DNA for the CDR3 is TGTGCCAGTAGTATCCCACAGAACACCGGGGAGCTGTTTTTT. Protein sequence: CASSIPQNTGELFF.

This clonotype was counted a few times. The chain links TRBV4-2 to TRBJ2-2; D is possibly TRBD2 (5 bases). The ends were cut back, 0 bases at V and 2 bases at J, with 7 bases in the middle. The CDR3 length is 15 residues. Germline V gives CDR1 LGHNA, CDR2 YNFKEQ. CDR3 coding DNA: TGTGCCAGCAGCCAAGACGGACTCAACACCGGGGAGCTGTTTTTT. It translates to CASSQDGLNTGELFF.

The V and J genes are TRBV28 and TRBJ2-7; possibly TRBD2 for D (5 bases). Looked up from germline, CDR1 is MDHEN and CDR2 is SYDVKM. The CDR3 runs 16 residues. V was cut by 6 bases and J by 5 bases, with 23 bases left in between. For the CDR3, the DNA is TGTGCCAGCAGCGGACCGGGCAGGAGGCTTCCCGACGAGCAGTACGTC. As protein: CASSGPGRRLPDEQYV.

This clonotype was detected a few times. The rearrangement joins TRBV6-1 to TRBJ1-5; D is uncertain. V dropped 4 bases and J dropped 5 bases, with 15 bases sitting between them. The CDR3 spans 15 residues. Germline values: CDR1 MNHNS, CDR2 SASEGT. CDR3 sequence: CASSAELRTDQPQHF. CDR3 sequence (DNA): TGTGCCAGCAGTGCCGAACTCCGGACGGATCAGCCCCAGCATTTT.

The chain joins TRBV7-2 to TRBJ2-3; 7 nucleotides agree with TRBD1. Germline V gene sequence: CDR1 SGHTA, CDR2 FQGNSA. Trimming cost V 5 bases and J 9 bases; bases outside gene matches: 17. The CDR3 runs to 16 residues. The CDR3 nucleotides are TGTGCCAGCAGCCCGCGTTTCCCGGGACAGCCCGGAACGCAGTATTTT. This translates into CASSPRFPGQPGTQYF.

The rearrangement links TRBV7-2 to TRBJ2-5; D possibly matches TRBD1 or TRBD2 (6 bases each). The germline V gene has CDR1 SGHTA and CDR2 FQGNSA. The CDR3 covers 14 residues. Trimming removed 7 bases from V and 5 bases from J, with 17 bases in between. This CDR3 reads CASNPWGASETQYF. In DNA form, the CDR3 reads TGTGCCAGCAACCCTTGGGGGGCCTCGGAGACCCAGTACTTC.

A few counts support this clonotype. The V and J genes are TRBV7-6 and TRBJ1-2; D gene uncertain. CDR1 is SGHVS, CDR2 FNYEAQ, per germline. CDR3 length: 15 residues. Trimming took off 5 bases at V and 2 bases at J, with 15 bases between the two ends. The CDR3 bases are TGTGCCAGCAGCACACTCCCTGGGTTAAACTATGGCTACACCTTC. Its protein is CASSTLPGLNYGYTF.

As DNA, the CDR3 is TGTGCCAGCAGTTTGAGGGGACAACTCTGGGAGACCCAGTACTTC. This encodes CASSLRGQLWETQYF. The chain recombines TRBV27 with TRBJ2-5; TRBD1 is a possible D gene (6 bases). Trimming cost V 3 bases and J 5 bases, with 16 bases left between them. The CDR3 length is 15 residues. Looked up from germline, CDR1 is MNHEY and CDR2 is SMNVEV (reference sequence).

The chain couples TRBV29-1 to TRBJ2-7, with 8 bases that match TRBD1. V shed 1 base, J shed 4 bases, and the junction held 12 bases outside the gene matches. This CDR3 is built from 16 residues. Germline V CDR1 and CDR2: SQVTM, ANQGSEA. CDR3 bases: TGCAGCGTTGAAGTGATGACCGACAGGGGCAGATACGAGCAGTACTTC. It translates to CSVEVMTDRGRYEQYF.

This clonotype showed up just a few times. CDR3 loop: CSASQADRGSSETQYF. Written as DNA, the CDR3 is TGCAGTGCTAGTCAGGCGGACAGGGGGTCTTCGGAGACCCAGTACTTC. The chain has TRBV20-1 and TRBJ2-5, with 10 bases aligning to TRBD1. The CDR3 runs to 16 residues. CDR1 and CDR2 from the germline V gene are DFQATT and SNEGSKA (reference sequence). V trimming: 3 bases; J trimming: 5 bases; junction bases outside the gene matches: 12.

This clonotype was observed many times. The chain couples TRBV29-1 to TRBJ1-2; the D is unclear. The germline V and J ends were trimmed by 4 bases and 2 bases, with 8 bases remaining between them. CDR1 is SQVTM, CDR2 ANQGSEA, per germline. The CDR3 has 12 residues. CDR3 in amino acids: CSVGGANYGYTF. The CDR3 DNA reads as TGCAGCGTTGGAGGCGCAAACTATGGCTACACCTTC.

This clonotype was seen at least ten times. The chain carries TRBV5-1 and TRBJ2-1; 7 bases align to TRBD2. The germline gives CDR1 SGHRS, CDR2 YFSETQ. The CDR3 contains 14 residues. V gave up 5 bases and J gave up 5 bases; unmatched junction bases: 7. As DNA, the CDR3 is TGCGCCAGCAGACGGGGGGTGGAAAACAATGAGCAGTTCTTC. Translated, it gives CASRRGVENNEQFF.

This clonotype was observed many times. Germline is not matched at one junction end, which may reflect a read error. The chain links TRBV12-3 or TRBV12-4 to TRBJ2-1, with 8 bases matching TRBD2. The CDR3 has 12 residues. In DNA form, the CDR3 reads TGTGCCAGCAGTTTAAGGGGACTAGTTACCCTCTTC. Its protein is CASSLRGLVTLF.

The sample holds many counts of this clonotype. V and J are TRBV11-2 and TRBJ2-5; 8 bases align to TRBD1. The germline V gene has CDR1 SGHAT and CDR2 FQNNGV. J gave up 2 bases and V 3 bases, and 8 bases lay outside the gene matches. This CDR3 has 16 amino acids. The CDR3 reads CASSFAPGQAQETQYF. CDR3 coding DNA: TGTGCCAGCAGCTTTGCCCCGGGACAGGCACAAGAGACCCAGTACTTC.

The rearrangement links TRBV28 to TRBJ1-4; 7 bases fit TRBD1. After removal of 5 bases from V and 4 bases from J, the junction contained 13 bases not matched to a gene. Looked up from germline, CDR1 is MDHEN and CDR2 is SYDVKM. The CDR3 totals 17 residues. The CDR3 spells CASSPSRNRGYNEKLFF. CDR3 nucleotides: TGTGCCAGCAGTCCATCGAGAAACAGGGGATATAATGAAAAACTGTTTTTT.

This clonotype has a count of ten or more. The CDR3 here is CASSLGAGGITDTQYF. In DNA form, the CDR3 reads TGTGCCAGCAGTTTGGGGGCGGGGGGCATCACAGATACGCAGTATTTT. V and J are TRBV12-3 or TRBV12-4 and TRBJ2-3, with 8 bases matching TRBD2. J gave up 2 bases and V 3 bases, and 7 bases lay outside the gene matches. CDR3 length: 16 amino acids.

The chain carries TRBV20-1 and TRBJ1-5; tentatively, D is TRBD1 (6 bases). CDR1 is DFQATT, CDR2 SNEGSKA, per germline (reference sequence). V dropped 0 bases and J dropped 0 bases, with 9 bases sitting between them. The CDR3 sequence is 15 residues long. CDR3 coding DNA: TGCAGTGCTAGAGAGGGGGCTTATAGCAATCAGCCCCAGCATTTT. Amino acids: CSAREGAYSNQPQHF.

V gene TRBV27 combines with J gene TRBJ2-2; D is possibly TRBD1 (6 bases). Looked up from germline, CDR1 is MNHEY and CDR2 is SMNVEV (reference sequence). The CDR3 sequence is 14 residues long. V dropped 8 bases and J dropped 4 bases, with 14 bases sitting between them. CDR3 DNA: TGTGCCAGCTGCGGGTCAGGGGCCACCGGGGAGCTGTTTTTT. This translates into CASCGSGATGELFF.

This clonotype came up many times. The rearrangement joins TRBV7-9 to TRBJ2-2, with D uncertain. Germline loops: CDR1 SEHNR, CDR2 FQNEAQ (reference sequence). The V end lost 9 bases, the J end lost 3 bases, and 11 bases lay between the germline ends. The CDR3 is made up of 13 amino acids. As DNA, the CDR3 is TGTGCCAGTGACGGGTTCCACACCGGGGAGCTGTTTTTT. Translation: CASDGFHTGELFF.